Included here is one T cell receptor (beta chain) sequence, with context. The data stem from a study of blood T cell repertoires in COVID-19. The CDR3 length is 15 residues. Germline CDR1 is SGHRS and CDR2 is YFSETQ. Trimming removed 4 bases from V and 5 bases from J, with 18 bases in between. The table came from immunoSEQ multiplex PCR; TCRdb's copy has only in-frame clones and leaves some out. The data show 66,000 or so clones, over 75% seen once. The sequence derives from a human donor in a cohort sampled during active COVID-19. V is TRBV5-1 and J is TRBJ1-2; D is unclear. What was sequenced was peripheral blood. The CDR3 DNA reads as TGCGCCAGCAGCCCGCGTGAGGGTCCTGGGTATGGCTACACCTTC. It encodes CASSPREGPGYGYTF.